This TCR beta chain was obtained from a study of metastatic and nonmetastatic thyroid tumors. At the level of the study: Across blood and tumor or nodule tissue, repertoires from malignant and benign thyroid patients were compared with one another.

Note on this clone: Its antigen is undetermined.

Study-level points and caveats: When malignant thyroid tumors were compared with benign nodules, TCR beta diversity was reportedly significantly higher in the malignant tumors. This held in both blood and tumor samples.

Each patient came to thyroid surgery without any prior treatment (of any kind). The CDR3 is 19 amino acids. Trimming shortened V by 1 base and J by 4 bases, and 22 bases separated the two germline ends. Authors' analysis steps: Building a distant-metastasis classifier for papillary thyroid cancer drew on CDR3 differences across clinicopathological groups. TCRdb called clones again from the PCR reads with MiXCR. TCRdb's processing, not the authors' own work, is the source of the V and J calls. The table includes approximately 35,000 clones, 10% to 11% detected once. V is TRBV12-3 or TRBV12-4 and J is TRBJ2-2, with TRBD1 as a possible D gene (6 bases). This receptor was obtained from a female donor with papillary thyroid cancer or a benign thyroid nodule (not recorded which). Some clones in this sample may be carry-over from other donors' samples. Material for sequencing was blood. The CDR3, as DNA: TGTGCCAGCAGTTTAGGGATCGGTCGGACAGCCCTCTTCACCGGGGAGCTGTTTTTT. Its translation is CASSLGIGRTALFTGELFF.